What follows is one T cell receptor (beta chain) and its context. V lost 5 bases, J lost 0 bases, and 7 bases stayed unmatched. The CDR3 runs to 16 residues. Germline V gives CDR1 SGHTA, CDR2 FQGNSA. The entry originates in a study of blood T cell repertoires in COVID-19. Across the whole study: COVID-19 samples collected from the United States, Italy and Spain covered acute and convalescent phases. T cells, B-cell-depleted T cells, or PBMCs supplied cDNA or gDNA.

Per the original data handling: Cell counts per sample came from amplifying reference gene primers. The method was immunoSEQ multiplex PCR; TCRdb's version includes in-frame clones alone and lacks a portion of them. V and J calls and clone size are as listed in that table; D and trimming were resolved from the DNA. This sample has about 99,000 clones, with roughly 83% found just once. Sequencing used peripheral blood. This receptor was obtained from an elderly woman with active or convalescent COVID-19. The J gene is TRBJ1-3, the V gene TRBV7-2; the match to TRBD1 covers 7 bases. CDR3: CASSLNTGVSGNTIYF. The CDR3 DNA reads as TGTGCCAGCAGCCTGAATACAGGGGTCTCTGGAAACACCATATATTTT. The full variable domain, with the rest looked up from reference TRBV7-2 and TRBJ1-3, is GAGVSQSPSNKVTEKGKDVELRCDPISGHTALYWYRQSLGQGLEFLIYFQGNSAPDKSGLPSDRFSAERTGGSVSTLTIQRTQQEDSAVYLCASSLNTGVSGNTIYFGEGSWLTVV.